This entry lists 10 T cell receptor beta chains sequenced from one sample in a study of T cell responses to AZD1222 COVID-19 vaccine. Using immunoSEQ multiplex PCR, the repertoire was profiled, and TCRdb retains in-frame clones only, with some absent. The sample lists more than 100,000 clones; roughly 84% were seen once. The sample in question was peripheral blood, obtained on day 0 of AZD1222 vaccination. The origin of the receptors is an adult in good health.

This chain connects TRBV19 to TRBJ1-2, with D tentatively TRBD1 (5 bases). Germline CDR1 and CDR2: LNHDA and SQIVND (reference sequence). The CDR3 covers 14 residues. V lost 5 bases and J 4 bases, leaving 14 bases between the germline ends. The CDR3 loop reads CASSPTTVTYGYTF. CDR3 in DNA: TGTGCCAGTAGTCCCACGACAGTAACCTATGGCTACACCTTC.

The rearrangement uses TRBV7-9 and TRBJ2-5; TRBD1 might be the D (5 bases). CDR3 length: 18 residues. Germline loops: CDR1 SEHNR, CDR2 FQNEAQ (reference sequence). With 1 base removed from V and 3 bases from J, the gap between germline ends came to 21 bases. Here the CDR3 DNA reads TGTGCCAGCAGCTTAGTTCTAAGATATGGGCAAGGGGAAGAGACCCAGTACTTC. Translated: CASSLVLRYGQGEETQYF.

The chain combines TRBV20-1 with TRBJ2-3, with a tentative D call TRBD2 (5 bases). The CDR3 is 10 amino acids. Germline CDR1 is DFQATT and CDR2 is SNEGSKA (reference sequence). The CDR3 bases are TGCAGGCGCGTAGGAGGTGGGCAGTATTTT. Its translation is CRRVGGGQYF.

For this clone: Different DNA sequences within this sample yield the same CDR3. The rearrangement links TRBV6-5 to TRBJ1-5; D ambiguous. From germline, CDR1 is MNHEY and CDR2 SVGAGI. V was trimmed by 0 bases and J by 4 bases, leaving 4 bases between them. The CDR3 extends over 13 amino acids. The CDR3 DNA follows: TGTGCCAGCAGTTACTCCAGTAATCAGCCCCAGCATTTT. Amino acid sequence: CASSYSSNQPQHF.

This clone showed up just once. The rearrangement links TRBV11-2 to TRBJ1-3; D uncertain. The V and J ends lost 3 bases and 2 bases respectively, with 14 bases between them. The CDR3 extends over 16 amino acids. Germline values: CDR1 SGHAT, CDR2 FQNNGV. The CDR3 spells CASSFDRAVTGNTIYF. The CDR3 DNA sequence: TGTGCCAGCAGCTTCGACCGAGCGGTTACTGGAAACACCATATATTTT.

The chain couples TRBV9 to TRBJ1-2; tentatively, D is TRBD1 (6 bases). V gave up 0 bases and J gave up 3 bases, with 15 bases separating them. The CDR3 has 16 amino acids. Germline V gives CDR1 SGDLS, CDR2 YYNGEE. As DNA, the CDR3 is TGTGCCAGCAGCGTAGGGGGCCAGGGGTCGGACTATGGCTACACCTTC. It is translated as CASSVGGQGSDYGYTF.

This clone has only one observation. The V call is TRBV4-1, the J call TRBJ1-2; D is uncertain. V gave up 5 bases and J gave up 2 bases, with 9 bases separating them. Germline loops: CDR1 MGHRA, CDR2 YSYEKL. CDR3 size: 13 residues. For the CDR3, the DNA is TGCGCCAGCAGCTTGGACCACAACTATGGCTACACCTTC. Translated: CASSLDHNYGYTF.

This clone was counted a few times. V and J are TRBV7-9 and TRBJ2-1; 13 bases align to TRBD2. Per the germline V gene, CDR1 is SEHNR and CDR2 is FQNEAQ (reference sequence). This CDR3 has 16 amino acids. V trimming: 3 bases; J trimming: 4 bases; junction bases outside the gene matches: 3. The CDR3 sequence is CASSLGLAGIYNEQFF. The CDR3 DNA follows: TGTGCCAGCAGCTTGGGACTAGCGGGGATTTACAATGAGCAGTTCTTC.

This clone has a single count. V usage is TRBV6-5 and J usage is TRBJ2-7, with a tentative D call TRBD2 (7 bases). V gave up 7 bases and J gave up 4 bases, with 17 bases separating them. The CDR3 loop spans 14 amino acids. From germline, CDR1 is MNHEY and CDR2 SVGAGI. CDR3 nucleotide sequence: TGTGCCAGCACCGAAAGGGGGGGCGAATACGAGCAGTACTTC. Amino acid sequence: CASTERGGEYEQYF.

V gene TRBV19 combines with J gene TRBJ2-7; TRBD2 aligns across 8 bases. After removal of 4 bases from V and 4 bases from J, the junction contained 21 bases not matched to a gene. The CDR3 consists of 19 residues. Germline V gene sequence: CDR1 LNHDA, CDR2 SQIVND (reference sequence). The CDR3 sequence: CASSRGSGAHLQGSYEQYF. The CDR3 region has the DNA TGTGCCAGTAGTAGGGGTAGCGGGGCCCACCTACAAGGGTCTTACGAGCAGTACTTC.